This entry describes one TCR beta chain. Extraction of RNA preceded its reverse transcription into cDNA, which served as the sequencing template. Here immunoSEQ multiplex PCR was the method, and the copy in TCRdb shows in-frame clones only, minus some. Of 65,000 to 95,000 clones listed, about 53% were seen once; the top ten hold 5.5% to 6.5%. Between the trimmed V and J ends, which lost 6 bases and 9 bases, there was a span of 18 bases. Germline CDR1 MNHEY, CDR2 SMNVEV (reference sequence). This CDR3 region has 14 residues. The data were taken from a study of CD8+ T cells in alopecia areata. This clonotype was obtained from a human donor with alopecia areata. V usage is TRBV27 and J usage is TRBJ2-1; D perhaps matches TRBD2 (6 bases). The sample taken for sequencing was NKG2D-high CD8+ T cells sorted from blood. The CDR3 DNA sequence: TGTGCCAGCAGATCAGACCGGGGGTTCCTTGAGCAGTTCTTC. It codes for CASRSDRGFLEQFF.